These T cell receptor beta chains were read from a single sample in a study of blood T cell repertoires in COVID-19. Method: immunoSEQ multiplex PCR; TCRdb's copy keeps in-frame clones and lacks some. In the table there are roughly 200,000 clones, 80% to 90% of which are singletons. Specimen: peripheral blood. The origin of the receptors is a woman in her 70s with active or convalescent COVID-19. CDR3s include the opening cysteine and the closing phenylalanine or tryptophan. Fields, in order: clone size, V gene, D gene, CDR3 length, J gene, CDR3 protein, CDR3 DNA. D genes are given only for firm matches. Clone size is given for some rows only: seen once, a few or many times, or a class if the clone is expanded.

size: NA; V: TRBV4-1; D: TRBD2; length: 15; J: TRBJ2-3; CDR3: CASSKTSEFTDTQYF; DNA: TGCGCCAGCAGCAAGACTAGCGAGTTCACAGATACGCAGTATTTT
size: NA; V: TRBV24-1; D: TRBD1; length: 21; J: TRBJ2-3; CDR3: CATRDPWPGGNKISSTDTQYF; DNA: TGTGCCACCCGGGACCCTTGGCCAGGGGGCAACAAGATCTCTAGCACAGATACGCAGTATTTT
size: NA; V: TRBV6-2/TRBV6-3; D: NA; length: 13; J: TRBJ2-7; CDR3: CASSYSSPYEQYF; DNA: TGTGCCAGCAGTTACTCGAGCCCCTACGAGCAGTACTTC
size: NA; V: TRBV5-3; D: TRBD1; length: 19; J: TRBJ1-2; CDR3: CARSVGALETGGTNYGYTF; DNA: TGTGCCAGAAGCGTCGGGGCCTTGGAGACAGGGGGTACTAACTATGGCTACACCTTC
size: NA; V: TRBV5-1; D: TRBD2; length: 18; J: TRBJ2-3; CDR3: CASSQGGLAGGSTDTQYF; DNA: TGCGCCAGCAGCCAAGGGGGACTAGCGGGAGGTAGCACAGATACGCAGTATTTT
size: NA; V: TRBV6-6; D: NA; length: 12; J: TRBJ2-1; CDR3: CASSRTENEQFF; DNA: TGTGCCAGCAGCCGGACTGAGAATGAGCAGTTCTTC
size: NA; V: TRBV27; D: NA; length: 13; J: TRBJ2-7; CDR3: CASRRGSSYEQYF; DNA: TGTGCCAGCAGAAGGGGTAGCTCCTACGAGCAGTACTTC
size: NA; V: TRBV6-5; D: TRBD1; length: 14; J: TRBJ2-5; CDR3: CASSYSGTGETQYF; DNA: TGTGCCAGCAGTTACTCTGGGACAGGGGAGACCCAGTACTTC
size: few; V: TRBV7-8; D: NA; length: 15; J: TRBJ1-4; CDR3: CASSLQGLGNEKLFF; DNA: TGTGCCAGCAGCCTGCAGGGGCTCGGGAATGAAAAACTGTTTTTT
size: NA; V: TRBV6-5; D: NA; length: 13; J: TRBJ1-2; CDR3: CASSYSSQGVYTF; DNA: TGTGCCAGCAGTTACTCGAGCCAGGGCGTCTACACCTTC
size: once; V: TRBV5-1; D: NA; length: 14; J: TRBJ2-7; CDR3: CASSSSGGTYEQYF; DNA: TGCGCCAGCAGCTCGAGCGGAGGAACCTACGAGCAGTACTTC
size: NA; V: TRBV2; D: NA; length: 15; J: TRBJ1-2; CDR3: CASSAPGISLGGYTF; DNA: TGTGCCAGCAGCGCCCCCGGGATTTCCCTAGGAGGCTACACCTTC
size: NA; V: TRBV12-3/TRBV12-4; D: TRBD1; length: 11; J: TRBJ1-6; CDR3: CASSPGTGIHF; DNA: TGTGCCAGCAGCCCCGGGACAGGGATCCACTTT
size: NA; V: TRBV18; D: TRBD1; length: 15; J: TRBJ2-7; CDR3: CASSPTGTGTAEQYF; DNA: TGTGCCAGCTCACCTACTGGGACAGGGACCGCCGAGCAGTACTTC
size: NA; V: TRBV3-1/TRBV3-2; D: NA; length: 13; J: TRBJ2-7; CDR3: CASSRGGGYEQYF; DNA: TGTGCCAGCAGCCGGGGAGGTGGATACGAGCAGTACTTC
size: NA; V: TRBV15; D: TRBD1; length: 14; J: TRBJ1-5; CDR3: CATALRTGSQPQHF; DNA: TGTGCCACCGCACTAAGGACAGGCTCCCAGCCCCAGCATTTT
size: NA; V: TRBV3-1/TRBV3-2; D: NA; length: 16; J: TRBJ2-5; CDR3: CASSQESPNSQETQYF; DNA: TGTGCCAGCAGCCAAGAATCTCCCAACTCGCAAGAGACCCAGTACTTC
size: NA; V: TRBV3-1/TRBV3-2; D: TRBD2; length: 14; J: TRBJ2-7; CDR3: CASSRGTRTYEQYF; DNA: TGTGCCAGCAGCCGCGGGACTAGAACCTACGAGCAGTACTTC
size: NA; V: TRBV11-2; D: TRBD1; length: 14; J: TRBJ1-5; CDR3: CASSRNRGREPQHF; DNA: TGTGCCAGCAGCCGAAACAGGGGTAGGGAGCCCCAGCATTTT
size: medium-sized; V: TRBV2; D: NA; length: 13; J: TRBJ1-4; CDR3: CASSGGRNEKLFF; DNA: TGTGCCAGCAGCGGGGGACGCAATGAAAAACTGTTTTTT
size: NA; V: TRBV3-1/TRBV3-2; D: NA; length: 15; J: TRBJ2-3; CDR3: CASSHRISATDTQYF; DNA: TGTGCCAGCAGCCACCGTATTAGCGCCACAGATACGCAGTATTTT
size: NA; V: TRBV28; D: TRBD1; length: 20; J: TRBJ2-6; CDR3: CASSAPGQAALHSGANVPTF; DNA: TGTGCCAGCAGTGCGCCGGGACAGGCAGCGTTACACTCTGGGGCCAACGTCCCGACTTTC
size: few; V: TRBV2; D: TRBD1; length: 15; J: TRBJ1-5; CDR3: CASRPQGVINQPQHF; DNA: TGTGCCAGCAGACCTCAGGGGGTCATCAATCAGCCCCAGCATTTT
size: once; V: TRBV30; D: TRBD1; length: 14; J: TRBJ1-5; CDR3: CAWSHKDRGPAEHF; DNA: TGTGCCTGGAGTCATAAGGACAGGGGGCCGGCAGAGCATTTT
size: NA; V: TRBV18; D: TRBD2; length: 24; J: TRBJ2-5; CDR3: CASSPKHRVHGRREAPGVRETQYF; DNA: TGTGCCAGCTCGCCCAAACACAGGGTGCACGGAAGGCGGGAGGCGCCGGGCGTCCGGGAGACCCAGTACTTC
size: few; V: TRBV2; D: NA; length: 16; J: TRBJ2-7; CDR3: CASRLSSMSSSYEQYF; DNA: TGTGCCAGCAGATTATCTAGTATGTCTTCCTCCTACGAGCAGTACTTC
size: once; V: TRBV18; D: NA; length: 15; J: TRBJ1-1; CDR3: CASSPLQGRGTEAFF; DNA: TGTGCCAGCTCACCTCTCCAAGGGAGGGGCACTGAAGCTTTCTTT
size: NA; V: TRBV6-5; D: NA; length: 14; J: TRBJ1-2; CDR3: CASREDSRGYGYTF; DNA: TGTGCCAGCAGGGAGGACAGCCGTGGGTATGGCTACACCTTC
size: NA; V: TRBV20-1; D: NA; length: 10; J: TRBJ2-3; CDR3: CSAFRVAQYF; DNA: TGCAGTGCTTTCAGGGTTGCGCAGTATTTT
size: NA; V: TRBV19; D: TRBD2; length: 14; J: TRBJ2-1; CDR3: CASSSGSGYNEQFF; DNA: TGTGCCAGTAGTAGCGGGAGTGGGTACAATGAGCAGTTCTTC
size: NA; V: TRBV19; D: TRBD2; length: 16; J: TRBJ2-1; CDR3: CASTSLPSRETNEQFF; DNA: TGTGCCAGTACTTCCCTACCTTCGCGGGAGACGAATGAGCAGTTCTTC
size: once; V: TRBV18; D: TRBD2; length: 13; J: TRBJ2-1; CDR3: CASSPRGTNEQFF; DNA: TGTGCCAGCTCACCACGAGGGACTAACGAGCAGTTCTTC
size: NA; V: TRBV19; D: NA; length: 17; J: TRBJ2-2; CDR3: CASSIRLGAANTGELFF; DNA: TGTGCCAGTAGTATTCGCTTGGGGGCCGCGAACACCGGGGAGCTGTTTTTT
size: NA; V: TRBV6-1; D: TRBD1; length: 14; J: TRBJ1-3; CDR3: CASSEGTERNTIYF; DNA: TGTGCCAGCAGTGAGGGGACAGAACGAAACACCATATATTTT
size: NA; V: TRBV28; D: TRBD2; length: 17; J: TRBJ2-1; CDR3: CASSTLGLAGVDNEQFF; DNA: TGTGCCAGCAGTACTCTCGGGCTAGCGGGGGTAGACAATGAGCAGTTCTTC
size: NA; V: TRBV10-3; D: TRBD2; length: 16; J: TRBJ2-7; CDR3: CAISESSLAGGGEQYF; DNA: TGTGCCATCAGTGAGTCGTCACTAGCGGGGGGAGGGGAGCAGTACTTC
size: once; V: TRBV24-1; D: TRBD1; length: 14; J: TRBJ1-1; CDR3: CATSSGQANTEAFF; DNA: TGTGCCACCAGCTCGGGACAGGCGAACACTGAAGCTTTCTTT
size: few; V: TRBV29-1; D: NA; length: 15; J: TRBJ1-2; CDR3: CSVESRSPDRLGYTF; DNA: TGCAGCGTTGAATCGCGTAGCCCAGATCGGTTAGGCTACACCTTC
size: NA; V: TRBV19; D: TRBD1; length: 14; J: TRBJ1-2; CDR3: CASSPGGKNYGYTF; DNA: TGTGCCAGTAGCCCAGGGGGAAAGAACTATGGCTACACCTTC
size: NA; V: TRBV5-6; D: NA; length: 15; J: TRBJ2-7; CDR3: CASSFWGRGLGEQYF; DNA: TGTGCCAGCAGCTTCTGGGGGCGCGGGCTGGGGGAGCAGTACTTC
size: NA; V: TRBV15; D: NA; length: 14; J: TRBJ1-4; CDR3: CATSRGSRLEKLFF; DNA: TGTGCCACCAGCAGAGGCTCACGACTTGAAAAACTGTTTTTT
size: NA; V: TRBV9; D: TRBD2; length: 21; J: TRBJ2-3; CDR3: CASSGVAGGGVHGSSTDTQYF; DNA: TGTGCCAGCAGTGGAGTAGCGGGAGGGGGGGTCCACGGCAGCTCCACAGATACGCAGTATTTT
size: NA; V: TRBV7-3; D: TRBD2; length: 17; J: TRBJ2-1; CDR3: CASSLTGLAGPYNEQFF; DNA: TGTGCCAGCAGCTTAACGGGACTAGCGGGGCCATACAATGAGCAGTTCTTC
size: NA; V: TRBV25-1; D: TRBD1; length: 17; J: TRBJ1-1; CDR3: CASALALGQGQNTEAFF; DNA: TGTGCCAGCGCCCTAGCCTTGGGACAGGGCCAGAACACTGAAGCTTTCTTT
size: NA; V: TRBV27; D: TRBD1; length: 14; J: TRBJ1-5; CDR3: CASSSTGSNQPQHF; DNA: TGTGCCAGCAGCTCGACAGGGTCCAATCAGCCCCAGCATTTT
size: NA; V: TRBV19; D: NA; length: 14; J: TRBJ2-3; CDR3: CASSPGASTDTQYF; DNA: TGTGCCAGTAGCCCAGGGGCAAGCACAGATACGCAGTATTTT
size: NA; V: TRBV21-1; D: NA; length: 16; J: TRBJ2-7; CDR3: CASSNRDRLGSYEQYF; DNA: TGTGCCAGCAGCAATAGGGACAGGCTGGGGAGCTACGAGCAGTACTTC
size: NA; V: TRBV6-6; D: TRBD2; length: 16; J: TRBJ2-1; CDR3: CASSPAGTSGRNEQFF; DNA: TGTGCCAGCAGCCCAGCCGGGACTAGCGGGAGGAATGAGCAGTTCTTC
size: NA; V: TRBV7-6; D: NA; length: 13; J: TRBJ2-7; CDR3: CASSPYLGYEQYF; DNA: TGTGCCAGCAGCCCCTATCTTGGCTACGAGCAGTACTTC
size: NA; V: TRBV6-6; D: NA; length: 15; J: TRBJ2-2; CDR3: CASSRQAASTGELFF; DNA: TGTGCCAGCAGTAGACAGGCTGCGAGCACCGGGGAGCTGTTTTTT
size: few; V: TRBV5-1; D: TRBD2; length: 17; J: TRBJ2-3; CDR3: CASSLGTTSASTDTQYF; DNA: TGCGCCAGCAGCTTAGGTACGACTAGCGCCAGCACAGATACGCAGTATTTT
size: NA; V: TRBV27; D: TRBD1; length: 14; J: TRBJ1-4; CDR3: CARWWTGDNEKLFF; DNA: TGTGCCCGCTGGTGGACAGGGGATAATGAAAAACTGTTTTTT
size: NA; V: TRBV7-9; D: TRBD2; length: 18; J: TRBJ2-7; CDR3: CASSLRRVGRGAPLEQYF; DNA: TGTGCCAGCAGCTTACGGCGCGTCGGGCGGGGGGCACCGCTCGAGCAGTACTTC
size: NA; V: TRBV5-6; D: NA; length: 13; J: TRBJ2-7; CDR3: CASSIGASYEQYF; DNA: TGTGCCAGCAGCATTGGGGCCTCCTACGAGCAGTACTTC
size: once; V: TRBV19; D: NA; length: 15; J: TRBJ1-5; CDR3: CASSPYDSSNQPQHF; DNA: TGTGCCAGTAGTCCGTATGATAGTAGCAATCAGCCCCAGCATTTT
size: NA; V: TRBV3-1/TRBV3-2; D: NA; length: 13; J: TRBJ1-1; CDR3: CASSQDIGIGAFF; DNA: TGTGCCAGCAGCCAAGATATAGGAATCGGGGCTTTCTTT
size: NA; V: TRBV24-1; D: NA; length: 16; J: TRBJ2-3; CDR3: CATSDTLALGTDTQYF; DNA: TGTGCCACCAGTGACACCCTAGCGCTCGGCACAGATACGCAGTATTTT
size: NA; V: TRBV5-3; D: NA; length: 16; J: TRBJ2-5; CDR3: CARSPGVRGESETQYF; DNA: TGTGCCAGAAGCCCGGGAGTCAGGGGGGAATCAGAGACCCAGTACTTC